This T cell receptor (beta chain) was sequenced during a study of T cells after yellow fever vaccination. This clonotype came up many times. TCRdb itself ran the 5' RACE reads through MiXCR, one entry per CDR3 protein. This sample has approximately 240,000 distinct CDR3 sequences, with 3.6% found just once. The germline CDR1 and CDR2 sequences are MNHEY and SMNVEV (reference sequence). Trimming stripped 9 bases from V and 4 bases from J, with 18 bases between. This CDR3 has 14 residues. The V and J genes are TRBV27 and TRBJ1-2; perhaps TRBD1 as D (5 bases). The source material was PBMCs, sampled 15 days after the yellow fever booster vaccination. This clonotype originated in a man between 18 and 35 years old who received the YFV17D yellow fever vaccine. The CDR3 nucleotides read TGTGCCAGTAAATACTCGGGACGGCCCTATGGCTACACCTTC. The encoded protein is CASKYSGRPYGYTF.